These 29 T cell receptor beta chains share one sample of origin, sequenced in a study of post-analysis software for immune sequencing data. Whole-study results and caveats: Patients carried several TRBV segments more frequently than controls did, and TRBV5-6, TRBV5-1 and TRBV20-1 were among them.

Sequencing libraries made from TCR beta cDNA carried unique molecular identifiers. One entry per CDR3 protein, called by TCRdb with MiXCR from the PCR reads. The data contain approximately 360,000 distinct CDR3 sequences, less than 40% of them singletons. These receptors have no identified antigens. The sample taken for sequencing was blood. The receptors were sampled from a girl between 5 and 17 years old with multiple sclerosis.

In its sample, this clonotype was seen many times. The V call is TRBV20-1, the J call TRBJ2-1, with D possibly being TRBD2 (6 bases). Germline values: CDR1 DFQATT, CDR2 SNEGSKA (reference sequence). This CDR3 contains 14 residues. The germline V and J ends were trimmed by 1 base and 7 bases, with 14 bases remaining between them. The CDR3 DNA reads as TGCAGTGCTAGAGCCGATGCGGCGGGAAATGAGCAGTTCTTC. Amino acids: CSARADAAGNEQFF.

This clonotype was seen a few times. The chain couples TRBV27 to TRBJ1-5, with a weak D call TRBD1 (6 bases). Trimming pared 2 bases from V and 11 bases from J, leaving 19 bases between. In germline, CDR1 is MNHEY, CDR2 SMNVEV (reference sequence). The CDR3 totals 15 residues. The CDR3 nucleotides are TGTGCCAGCAGTTTAGGGGGGGGGGCGCGATCGACCCAGCATTTT. It codes for CASSLGGGARSTQHF.

The chain recombines TRBV4-1 with TRBJ2-3; D remains ambiguous. V was trimmed by 2 bases and J by 0 bases, leaving 12 bases between them. Germline lookup yields CDR1 MGHRA and CDR2 YSYEKL. This CDR3 has 16 amino acids. This CDR3 reads CASSQRIPLSTDTQYF. The CDR3 coding sequence is TGCGCCAGCAGCCAAAGAATCCCACTTAGCACAGATACGCAGTATTTT.

This clonotype was seen a few times. The chain couples TRBV11-3 to TRBJ2-7; 10 nucleotides agree with TRBD1. Losses at the gene ends were 0 bases for V and 2 bases for J; bases not matched to a gene: 4. The CDR3 loop spans 16 amino acids. Looked up from germline, CDR1 is SGHNT and CDR2 is YENEEA. The CDR3 protein is CASSLETGQGPYEQYF. CDR3 coding DNA: TGTGCCAGCAGCTTAGAAACGGGACAGGGGCCCTACGAGCAGTACTTC.

This clonotype has a handful of counts. This sequence joins TRBV18 and TRBJ1-1; perhaps TRBD1 as D (5 bases). CDR1 KGHSH and CDR2 LQKENI come from the germline V gene. The ends were cut back, 3 bases at V and 1 base at J, with 12 bases in the middle. The CDR3 has 15 amino acids. This CDR3 reads CASSPLKGKNTEAFF. In DNA form, the CDR3 reads TGTGCCAGCTCACCCCTGAAGGGGAAGAACACTGAAGCTTTCTTT.

V is TRBV12-3 or TRBV12-4 and J is TRBJ1-2; D not resolved. The CDR3 consists of 14 residues. V dropped 3 bases and J dropped 2 bases, with 10 bases sitting between them. The CDR3 is CASSLKGSNYGYTF. The CDR3 DNA is TGTGCCAGCAGTTTGAAGGGCTCCAACTATGGCTACACCTTC.

This clonotype was detected a few times. One junction end does not reproduce the germline sequence, and a read error may be involved. The genes are TRBV7-9 and TRBJ1-2; 7 bases map to TRBD1. The CDR3 loop spans 17 amino acids. Per the germline V gene, CDR1 is SEHNR and CDR2 is FQNEAQ (reference sequence). CDR3: CASSLSAWDSSNYGYTF. The CDR3 DNA sequence: TGTGCCAGCAGCTTATCCGCATGGGACAGCTCTAATTATGGCTACACCTTC.

This chain uses TRBV7-9 with TRBJ2-3; unclear D gene. From germline, CDR1 is SEHNR and CDR2 FQNEAQ (reference sequence). V gave up 4 bases and J gave up 4 bases, with 12 bases separating them. The CDR3 covers 14 residues. CDR3 amino acids: CASSSALGADTQYF. CDR3 DNA sequence: TGTGCCAGCAGCTCGGCCCTTGGCGCAGATACGCAGTATTTT.

This clonotype was detected only a few times. The chain has TRBV29-1 and TRBJ2-7; TRBD1 agrees at 9 bases. CDR1 SQVTM and CDR2 ANQGSEA come from the germline V gene. The V and J ends lost 6 bases and 0 bases, in that order; junction bases with no gene match: 6. This CDR3 contains 14 residues. In nucleotides, the CDR3 is TGCAGCGTCGCCGACAGGGGGGACTCCTACGAGCAGTACTTC. Its translation is CSVADRGDSYEQYF.

V is TRBV20-1 and J is TRBJ2-1, with TRBD2 identical over 9 bases. CDR1 and CDR2 from the germline V gene are DFQATT and SNEGSKA (reference sequence). This CDR3 contains 14 residues. J was trimmed by 7 bases and V by 4 bases; bases with no gene match: 8. The DNA of the CDR3 is TGCAGTGCTAACGGCGGGGGGGCCCTAAATGAGCAGTTCTTC. It specifies CSANGGGALNEQFF.

This chain joins TRBV3-1 and TRBJ2-5; D gene ambiguous. Germline values: CDR1 LGHDT, CDR2 YNNKEL (reference sequence). The CDR3 covers 14 residues. V was shortened by 4 bases and J by 4 bases, with 13 bases between the two germline ends. For the CDR3, the DNA is TGTGCCAGCAGCCCAAGCTATGGGGTAGAGACCCAGTACTTC. Translating it yields CASSPSYGVETQYF.

This clonotype was counted a few times. CDR3 bases: TGCAGTTCCCGCCCCACAGGGGCCTATGGCTACACCTTC. Translating gives CSSRPTGAYGYTF. The chain combines TRBV20-1 with TRBJ1-2; 7 nucleotides line up with TRBD1. With 8 bases clipped from V and 4 bases from J, the junction kept 10 bases outside the gene matches. This CDR3 region has 13 residues. Per germline, CDR1 DFQATT and CDR2 SNEGSKA (reference sequence).

The rearrangement joins TRBV4-1 to TRBJ2-5, with 10 bases lining up with TRBD1. The V and J ends lost 0 bases and 3 bases, in that order; junction bases with no gene match: 7. The CDR3 totals 17 residues. Germline V CDR1 and CDR2: MGHRA, YSYEKL. CDR3 loop: CASSQEVETGGEETQYF. CDR3 DNA sequence: TGCGCCAGCAGCCAAGAAGTCGAGACAGGGGGCGAAGAGACCCAGTACTTC.

V gene TRBV29-1 combines with J gene TRBJ2-3, with 14 bases identical to TRBD2. This CDR3 is built from 17 residues. After removal of 3 bases from V and 5 bases from J, the junction contained 10 bases not matched to a gene. Germline loops: CDR1 SQVTM, CDR2 ANQGSEA. CDR3 coding DNA: TGCAGCGTTGAGCTGACTAGCGGGGGGGTACTCGGAGATACGCAGTATTTT. The encoded protein is CSVELTSGGVLGDTQYF.

The chain employs TRBV20-1 and TRBJ2-4; D possibly matches TRBD1 or TRBD2 (5 bases each). The J call is in doubt because the DNA end fits TRBJ2-7 better. Germline CDR1 reads DFQATT; CDR2 reads SNEGSKA (reference sequence). CDR3 size: 12 residues. The CDR3 nucleotides are TGCAGTGCCGGGGACCCCACCTACGAGCAGTACTTC. Amino acid sequence: CSAGDPTYEQYF.

The CDR3 DNA reads as TGTGCCAGCAGCTTACACGGTAACTACGAGCAGTACTTC. It encodes CASSLHGNYEQYF. This rearrangement joins TRBV7-3 to TRBJ2-7; D call uncertain. Trimming took 2 bases from V and 3 from J, leaving 8 bases between them. The CDR3 has 13 amino acids. The germline gives CDR1 SGHTA, CDR2 FQGTGA. Complete variable domain (other parts from reference TRBV7-3 and TRBJ2-7): GAGVSQTPSNKVTEKGKYVELRCDPISGHTALYWYRQSLGQGPEFLIYFQGTGAADDSGLPNDRFFAVRPEGSVSTLKIQRTERGDSAVYLCASSLHGNYEQYFGPGTRLTVT.

This clonotype was found many times. This chain links TRBV5-6 with TRBJ2-3; D assignment may be TRBD1 or TRBD2 (5 bases each). The germline V gene has CDR1 SGHDT and CDR2 YYEEEE. CDR3 length: 12 residues. The V and J ends lost 3 bases and 3 bases respectively, with 5 bases between them. The CDR3 coding sequence is TGTGCCAGCAGCTGGGGGACAGATACGCAGTATTTT. The encoded protein is CASSWGTDTQYF.

The V gene is TRBV6-5, the J gene TRBJ1-1, with D tentatively TRBD1 (5 bases). Trimming removed 0 bases at V and 4 bases at J, with 12 bases between. The germline CDR1 and CDR2 sequences are MNHEY and SVGAGI. This CDR3 is 15 amino acids long. CDR3 nucleotide sequence: TGTGCCAGCAGTTACTCGCGGGGCGGGAGCACTGAAGCTTTCTTT. As protein: CASSYSRGGSTEAFF.

This clonotype was counted a few times. V gene TRBV10-3 combines with J gene TRBJ2-7; weak D call: TRBD2 (6 bases). The germline gives CDR1 ENHRY, CDR2 SYGVKD. The CDR3 contains 16 residues. V gave up 0 bases and J gave up 0 bases, with 12 bases separating them. This CDR3 is CAISESGGKPSYEQYF. The CDR3 nucleotides are TGTGCCATCAGTGAGTCAGGAGGGAAACCCTCCTACGAGCAGTACTTC.

In DNA, the CDR3 is TGTGCCAGCCATCGTCCGATGAACACTGAAGCTTTCTTT. It yields the protein CASHRPMNTEAFF. The chain links TRBV28 to TRBJ1-1, with D hard to call. Germline V CDR1 and CDR2: MDHEN, SYDVKM. Trimming took off 8 bases at V and 0 bases at J, with 10 bases between the two ends. CDR3 length equals 13 residues.

The V call is TRBV7-9, the J call TRBJ1-2, with 7 nucleotides matching TRBD1. Germline V lookup: CDR1 SEHNR, CDR2 FQNEAQ (reference sequence). The V and J ends lost 5 bases and 4 bases, in that order; junction bases with no gene match: 13. This CDR3 contains 16 residues. CDR3 sequence reads: CASSTVVDRALYGYTF. Here the CDR3 DNA reads TGTGCCAGCAGCACAGTAGTAGACAGGGCGCTCTATGGCTACACCTTC.

The V call is TRBV4-3, the J call TRBJ1-1; 8 bases line up with TRBD1. The V segment lost 3 bases and the J segment 4 bases; nucleotides outside the gene matches: 7. The CDR3 consists of 15 residues. Germline values: CDR1 LGHNA, CDR2 YSLEER. In nucleotides, the CDR3 is TGCGCCAGCAGCCAGTCAGGGGGCTCATTCACTGAAGCTTTCTTT. As protein: CASSQSGGSFTEAFF.

This clonotype was picked up a small number of times. The V gene is TRBV9, the J gene TRBJ2-3; D remains ambiguous. Trimming stripped 0 bases from V and 2 bases from J, with 7 bases between. Per germline, CDR1 SGDLS and CDR2 YYNGEE. The CDR3 extends over 14 amino acids. DNA of the CDR3: TGTGCCAGCAGCGTAGATGGGTTCACAGATACGCAGTATTTT. The encoded protein is CASSVDGFTDTQYF.

The chain couples TRBV28 to TRBJ1-6; D gene ambiguous. V was trimmed by 2 bases and J by 0 bases, leaving 8 bases between them. This CDR3 is 16 amino acids long. Germline values: CDR1 MDHEN, CDR2 SYDVKM. CDR3 bases: TGTGCCAGCAGTTTAGTCAAGAGCTCCTATAATTCACCCCTCCACTTT. The encoded protein is CASSLVKSSYNSPLHF.

This chain uses TRBV28 with TRBJ1-5; D is undetermined. Germline CDR1 reads MDHEN; CDR2 reads SYDVKM. The CDR3 is 12 residues long. V was shortened by 6 bases and J by 9 bases, with 12 bases between the two germline ends. The CDR3 nucleotides read TGTGCCAGCAGCTCCTCATGGGGGCCCCAGCATTTT. This sequence encodes CASSSSWGPQHF.

This chain links TRBV6-5 with TRBJ2-7, with D maybe TRBD1 (5 bases). V was shortened by 6 bases and J by 0 bases, with 12 bases between the two germline ends. The germline gives CDR1 MNHEY, CDR2 SVGAGI. The CDR3 totals 14 residues. The CDR3 DNA sequence: TGTGCCAGCAGGGACACCACTGGCTCCTACGAGCAGTACTTC. Protein: CASRDTTGSYEQYF.

This clonotype was seen a few times. The chain is built from TRBV20-1 and TRBJ2-5, with D unresolved. CDR1 and CDR2 (germline): DFQATT, SNEGSKA (reference sequence). The CDR3 consists of 12 residues. V was shortened by 6 bases and J by 5 bases, with 13 bases between the two germline ends. The CDR3 region has the DNA TGCAGTGCGCGGCACGCGGTGGAGACCCAGTACTTC. Protein sequence: CSARHAVETQYF.

The rearrangement links TRBV5-6 to TRBJ2-7; D is unresolved. Germline V CDR1 and CDR2: SGHDT, YYEEEE. The CDR3 consists of 15 residues. V was shortened by 0 bases and J by 2 bases, with 12 bases between the two germline ends. The CDR3 coding sequence is TGTGCCAGCAGCTTGGACTACCGGAAGACCTACGAGCAGTACTTC. Protein sequence: CASSLDYRKTYEQYF.

There are a few counts of this clonotype. The genes are TRBV4-1 and TRBJ2-7; D possibly matches TRBD1 or TRBD2 (5 bases each). The J call may not be correct, given that the DNA end is closer to TRBJ2-5. This CDR3 spans 16 amino acids. CDR1 is MGHRA and CDR2 is YSYEKL in the germline V gene. CDR3 DNA sequence: TGCGCCAGCAGCCAAGATCCGCAGGGACCGGGCGGGACCCAGTACTTC. It translates to CASSQDPQGPGGTQYF.